The present T cell receptor beta chain was sequenced within a study of control samples from healthy donors and cancer patients. The CDR3 is made up of 16 amino acids. V was trimmed by 0 bases and J by 4 bases, leaving 15 bases between them. CDR1 and CDR2 (germline): LGHNA, YNFKEQ. Using immunoSEQ multiplex PCR, the repertoire was profiled, and TCRdb retains in-frame clones only, with some absent. This table has about 54,000 clones, 95% to 97% appearing once. This chain connects TRBV4-2 to TRBJ1-2; the D gene is possibly TRBD1 (6 bases). The clonotype was recovered from a woman in her 30s in good health. Sequencing input: blood. The CDR3 loop reads CASSQDLTGWAYGYTF. Here the CDR3 DNA reads TGTGCCAGCAGCCAAGATTTGACAGGTTGGGCCTATGGCTACACCTTC.